The 17 T cell receptor beta chains listed next were all sequenced from one sample in a study of OX40 agonist ivuxolimab in advanced cancers. Sequenced by immunoSEQ multiplex PCR; TCRdb stores in-frame clones only, minus some. The repertoire holds some 64,000 clones, with approximately 84% as singletons. The sample in question was CD4+ or CD8+ T cells sorted from blood, obtained in a trial of the OX40 agonist ivuxolimab. The receptors here all came from an adult with an advanced solid tumor such as melanoma, head and neck, liver or kidney cancer.

The V and J genes are TRBV6-5 and TRBJ1-2, with 7 positions matching TRBD1. CDR3 size: 15 residues. V lost 5 bases and J lost 7; bases outside the gene matches: 13. Germline loops: CDR1 MNHEY, CDR2 SVGAGI. The CDR3 DNA reads TGTGCCAGCAGTCAAAACCTCCGGGACAGTCGTGGCTACACCTTC. Translating gives CASSQNLRDSRGYTF.

This clone appeared a single time. The rearrangement uses TRBV5-1 and TRBJ1-1, with 7 positions matching TRBD1. The CDR3 consists of 13 residues. Germline assignment: CDR1 SGHRS and CDR2 YFSETQ. The junction had 5 bases not matched to a gene; V was cut back by 9 bases and J by 0 bases. The CDR3 DNA follows: TGCGCCACCAAGGGGGCCATGAACACTGAAGCTTTCTTT. This gives the protein CATKGAMNTEAFF.

V is TRBV7-9 and J is TRBJ2-1; 12 bases agree with TRBD1. CDR3 length equals 19 residues. V gave up 1 base and J gave up 9 bases; unmatched junction bases: 16. The germline CDR1 and CDR2 sequences are SEHNR and FQNEAQ (reference sequence). The CDR3 loop reads CASSLGRDRGLLSRREQFF. The CDR3 DNA reads as TGTGCCAGCAGCTTAGGCCGGGACAGGGGGCTGTTATCGCGACGTGAGCAGTTCTTC.

This chain joins TRBV2 and TRBJ1-1, with D perhaps TRBD1 (6 bases). V was trimmed by 6 bases and J by 1 base, leaving 12 bases between them. The CDR3 is 14 residues long. Germline loops: CDR1 SNHLY, CDR2 FYNNEI. CDR3: CASSSDRQNTEAFF. In DNA form, the CDR3 reads TGTGCCAGCAGCTCCGACAGGCAGAACACTGAAGCTTTCTTT.

The chain combines TRBV4-1 with TRBJ2-1; D gene ambiguous. The CDR3 length is 14 residues. The germline V and J ends were trimmed by 4 bases and 6 bases, with 13 bases remaining between them. The germline gives CDR1 MGHRA, CDR2 YSYEKL. CDR3 DNA: TGCGCCAGCAGCCCTCTTGAAGGGATCAATGAGCAGTTCTTC. This gives the protein CASSPLEGINEQFF.

In this sample, this clone turned up a few times. The chain recombines TRBV4-2 with TRBJ2-1; the D call may be TRBD1 or TRBD2 (5 bases each). The V end was cut by 3 bases, the J end by 5 bases, with 11 bases between. Germline V gene sequence: CDR1 LGHNA, CDR2 YNFKEQ. The CDR3 sequence is 14 residues long. This CDR3 reads CASSQGDEDNEQFF. In nucleotides, the CDR3 is TGTGCCAGCAGCCAGGGGGACGAAGACAATGAGCAGTTCTTC.

The chain joins TRBV7-2 to TRBJ2-7; possibly TRBD1 or TRBD2 for D (5 bases each). This CDR3 is 15 amino acids long. The germline CDR1 and CDR2 sequences are SGHTA and FQGNSA. V was trimmed by 5 bases and J by 2 bases, leaving 16 bases between them. CDR3 region: CASSRWGTGAYEQYF. The CDR3 DNA follows: TGTGCCAGCAGCCGCTGGGGGACCGGCGCCTACGAGCAGTACTTC.

The CDR3 reads CASSRTSLGDYEQYF. CDR3 DNA sequence: TGCGCCAGCAGCCGGACCTCCCTGGGCGATTACGAGCAGTACTTC. The V gene is TRBV5-1, the J gene TRBJ2-7, with D unclear. CDR3 length: 15 amino acids. Trimming took 4 bases from V and 4 from J, leaving 18 bases between them. The germline V gene encodes CDR1 SGHRS and CDR2 YFSETQ.

The gene calls are TRBV4-3 and TRBJ2-6; D gene uncertain. The V end was cut by 1 base, the J end by 2 bases, with 9 bases between. The CDR3 length is 16 residues. Looked up from germline, CDR1 is LGHNA and CDR2 is YSLEER. CDR3 sequence (DNA): TGCGCCAGCAGCCAAGGCAGCCAACCTGGGGCCAACGTCCTGACTTTC. This sequence encodes CASSQGSQPGANVLTF.

This chain joins TRBV7-2 and TRBJ2-7; 10 bases line up with TRBD1. Germline loops: CDR1 SGHTA, CDR2 FQGNSA. J lost 6 bases, V lost 1 base, and 6 bases had no gene match. This CDR3 spans 15 amino acids. In DNA form, the CDR3 reads TGTGCCAGCAGCTTAGAAGGGACAGGGGTACGCGAGCAGTACTTC. Translating gives CASSLEGTGVREQYF.

This chain joins TRBV7-9 and TRBJ2-2, with 8 bases fitting TRBD1. Germline CDR1 is SEHNR and CDR2 is FQNEAQ (reference sequence). V shed 5 bases, J shed 2 bases, and the junction held 7 bases outside the gene matches. There are 16 residues in the CDR3. The CDR3 here is CASSKPGGPNTGELFF. The DNA for the CDR3 is TGTGCCAGCAGCAAGCCAGGGGGCCCTAACACCGGGGAGCTGTTTTTT.

The chain employs TRBV29-1 and TRBJ1-2, with 7 bases identical to TRBD1. In germline, CDR1 is SQVTM, CDR2 ANQGSEA. The CDR3 has 14 amino acids. V was pared by 2 bases and J by 5 bases, with 8 bases of the junction left unmatched. The CDR3, as DNA: TGCAGCGTTGAACCGGGGACAGCCGGATATGGCTACACCTTC. Translation: CSVEPGTAGYGYTF.

The chain recombines TRBV15 with TRBJ2-1; 8 bases are shared with TRBD2. Germline V gene data show CDR1 as LNHNV and CDR2 as YYDKDF (reference sequence). The CDR3 length is 18 residues. V dropped 0 bases and J dropped 0; count of bases not matched to a gene: 7. The CDR3 reads CATSRDLSGTSSYNEQFF. The CDR3 nucleotides are TGTGCCACCAGCAGAGATCTTAGCGGGACGAGCTCCTACAATGAGCAGTTCTTC. Full variable domain (remainder filled in from reference TRBV15 and TRBJ2-1): DAMVIQNPRYQVTQFGKPVTLSCSQTLNHNVMYWYQQKSSQAPKLLFHYYDKDFNNEADTPDNFQSRRPNTSFCFLDIRSPGLGDTAMYLCATSRDLSGTSSYNEQFFGPGTRLTVL.

V gene TRBV4-3 combines with J gene TRBJ1-2, with D possibly matching TRBD1 (5 bases). The CDR3 is made up of 14 amino acids. CDR1 and CDR2 (germline): LGHNA, YSLEER. Trimming left V 3 bases short and J 7 bases short, with 15 bases between. In DNA form, the CDR3 reads TGCGCCAGCAGCCAGGGCGACAGTACGGGTGGCTACACCTTC. This codes for CASSQGDSTGGYTF.

The chain has TRBV30 and TRBJ2-3; 9 positions match TRBD2. Germline trimming cut 2 bases from V and 3 bases from J; bases unmatched to any gene: 9. Germline V gene sequence: CDR1 GTSNPN, CDR2 SVGIG (reference sequence). The CDR3 runs 16 residues. The CDR3 is CAWSRASGEVTDTQYF. CDR3 bases: TGTGCCTGGAGTAGAGCTAGCGGGGAGGTGACAGATACGCAGTATTTT.

V usage is TRBV18 and J usage is TRBJ2-1, with 11 positions matching TRBD2. This CDR3 has 16 amino acids. V trimming: 0 bases; J trimming: 3 bases; junction bases outside the gene matches: 1. Germline-derived CDR1 and CDR2 are KGHSH and LQKENI. The CDR3 spells CASSPPGTSGYNEQFF. The CDR3 coding sequence is TGTGCCAGCTCACCACCCGGGACTAGCGGCTACAATGAGCAGTTCTTC.

The chain is built from TRBV29-1 and TRBJ2-3, with unresolved D. Germline V CDR1 and CDR2: SQVTM, ANQGSEA. Trimming left V 7 bases short and J 6 bases short, with 23 bases between. The CDR3 is 15 residues long. This CDR3 is CSAHGDEQSVDTQYF. As DNA, the CDR3 is TGCAGCGCCCACGGCGACGAGCAGTCCGTGGATACGCAGTATTTT.